A single sample gave rise to the 14 T cell receptor beta chains below, sequenced in a study of shared clonotypes between healthy human individuals. The table came from immunoSEQ multiplex PCR; TCRdb's copy has only in-frame clones and leaves some out. The sample has about 490,000 clones; about 85% are singletons. The specimen sequenced was PBMCs. The receptor source for this set is a woman aged 40 to 49 in good health. Some clones in this sample may be carry-over from other donors' samples.

The rearrangement links TRBV27 to TRBJ2-1; unclear D gene. Germline values: CDR1 MNHEY, CDR2 SMNVEV (reference sequence). The CDR3 is 13 amino acids. The ends were cut back, 3 bases at V and 4 bases at J, with 7 bases in the middle. This chain's CDR3 is CASSFAEYNEQFF. The CDR3 DNA is TGTGCCAGCAGTTTCGCGGAATACAATGAGCAGTTCTTC.

The chain links TRBV7-3 to TRBJ2-7, with 9 bases identical to TRBD1. Trimming at V came to 5 bases and at J to 6 bases, leaving 8 bases not matched to a gene. The CDR3 has 14 amino acids. Germline assignment: CDR1 SGHTA and CDR2 FQGTGA. The CDR3: CASSPGQGTGEQYF. In DNA form, the CDR3 reads TGTGCCAGCAGCCCTGGACAGGGGACGGGCGAGCAGTACTTC.

The gene calls are TRBV5-4 and TRBJ1-1; maybe TRBD1 (5 bases). Germline V gives CDR1 SGHNT, CDR2 YYREEE (reference sequence). V dropped 4 bases and J dropped 5 bases, with 12 bases sitting between them. CDR3 size: 13 residues. The DNA for the CDR3 is TGTGCCAGCAGCATGATCCAGGGAACTGAAGCTTTCTTT. Translating it yields CASSMIQGTEAFF.

The chain employs TRBV5-1 and TRBJ2-7, with a possible D match to TRBD2 (6 bases). The V gene lost 4 bases and the J gene lost 6 bases, with 20 bases spanning the gap. Germline CDR1 SGHRS, CDR2 YFSETQ. The length of the CDR3 is 15 residues. Here the CDR3 DNA reads TGCGCCAGCAGCCCCGGGAGCCAGGTTTATGGCGAGCAGTACTTC. As protein: CASSPGSQVYGEQYF.

Note on this clone: The sample has other DNA sequences that encode this CDR3 too. J is TRBJ1-3 and V is TRBV29-1; D is ambiguous. The CDR3 length is 13 residues. Germline-derived CDR1 and CDR2 are SQVTM and ANQGSEA. The germline V and J ends were trimmed by 3 bases and 4 bases, with 10 bases remaining between them. The CDR3, as DNA: TGCAGCGTTGACGAGGGAACAGGAAACACCATATATTTT. Translating gives CSVDEGTGNTIYF.

On this clone: A far larger clone is off by one base, so a read error is likely. The same CDR3 arises from other DNA sequences in this sample as well. The rearrangement uses TRBV25-1 and TRBJ2-5; TRBD2 might be the D (5 bases). Looked up from germline, CDR1 is MGHDK and CDR2 is SYGVNS. The CDR3 spans 11 residues. As DNA, the CDR3 is TGTGCAAGCAGTGAGGGATGGACCCAGTACTTC. This gives the protein CASSEGWTQYF. The whole variable domain, remainder taken from reference TRBV25-1 and TRBJ2-5, is EADIYQTPRYLVIGTGKKITLECSQTMGHDKMYWYQQDPGMELHLIHYSYGVNSTEKGDLSSESTVSRIRTEHFPLTLESARPSHTSQYLCASSEGWTQYFGPGTRLLVL.

This clone showed up just a few times. The gene calls are TRBV6-5 and TRBJ2-7; 10 positions agree with TRBD2. Germline V gives CDR1 MNHEY, CDR2 SVGAGI. Trimming took 6 bases from V and 6 from J; bases not matched to a gene: 11. The CDR3 sequence is 15 residues long. The CDR3 protein is CASRYRTSGKGEQYF. The CDR3 DNA follows: TGTGCCAGCAGGTACCGAACTAGCGGGAAAGGCGAGCAGTACTTC.

This clone showed up just once. This chain joins TRBV2 and TRBJ2-1; D not resolved. The CDR3 is 14 residues long. CDR1 and CDR2 (germline): SNHLY, FYNNEI. Trimming shortened V by 6 bases and J by 5 bases, and 14 bases separated the two germline ends. This CDR3 is CASSRRLVDNEQFF. The CDR3 coding sequence is TGTGCCAGCAGCCGCCGGCTAGTGGACAATGAGCAGTTCTTC.

The chain is built from TRBV9 and TRBJ2-3; the match to TRBD1 covers 9 bases. Trimming took 1 base from V and 3 from J; bases not matched to a gene: 6. The V gene's germline CDR1 is SGDLS and CDR2 YYNGEE. There are 16 residues in the CDR3. The DNA of the CDR3 is TGTGCCAGCAGCGTATTCCGGGACAGGGCGACAGATACGCAGTATTTT. This codes for CASSVFRDRATDTQYF.

The chain combines TRBV5-1 with TRBJ1-1; D gene ambiguous. CDR1 SGHRS and CDR2 YFSETQ come from the germline V gene. V shed 5 bases and J shed 1 base, with 9 bases lying between them. The CDR3 totals 13 residues. CDR3 sequence (DNA): TGCGCCAGCAGTATCGATGGGAACACTGAAGCTTTCTTT. Its translation is CASSIDGNTEAFF.

The V and J genes are TRBV30 and TRBJ2-3, with D perhaps TRBD1 or TRBD2 (7 bases each). Germline values: CDR1 GTSNPN, CDR2 SVGIG (reference sequence). The V end lost 2 bases, the J end lost 5 bases, and 17 bases lay between the germline ends. The CDR3 is 15 residues long. The CDR3 bases are TGTGCCTGGAGTCCCAACAGGGGAGGGGAAGATACGCAGTATTTT. Its protein is CAWSPNRGGEDTQYF.

This clone appeared once. The chain uses TRBV7-9 and TRBJ2-1, with D maybe TRBD2 (6 bases). Trimming cost V 3 bases and J 7 bases, with 13 bases left between them. There are 14 residues in the CDR3. The V gene's germline CDR1 is SEHNR and CDR2 FQNEAQ (reference sequence). The CDR3 region is CASSFSGTPNEQFF. The CDR3 coding sequence is TGTGCCAGCAGCTTCTCCGGGACTCCGAATGAGCAGTTCTTC.

This clone was counted many times. The rearrangement joins TRBV28 to TRBJ2-7; 9 bases agree with TRBD2. V lost 3 bases, J lost 1 base, and 4 bases stayed unmatched. This CDR3 comprises 15 residues. Per germline, CDR1 MDHEN and CDR2 SYDVKM. The CDR3 DNA is TGTGCCAGCAGTTTTGAGCTAGCGGGATCCTACGAGCAGTACTTC. Translated: CASSFELAGSYEQYF.

The CDR3 DNA reads TGTGCCAGCAGTTTACGGTCCCTGGGGGGGTCTCAGCTTTCTCACGAGCAGTACTTC. Translation: CASSLRSLGGSQLSHEQYF. V is TRBV27 and J is TRBJ2-7; 7 bases are a match to TRBD2. This CDR3 spans 19 amino acids. The junction had 21 bases not matched to a gene; V was cut back by 2 bases and J by 5 bases. Per germline, CDR1 MNHEY and CDR2 SMNVEV (reference sequence).